This TCR beta chain was found in a study of T cells expressing NK-cell markers. Overall study findings and caveats: Leadership of the CD3+CD56-NKG2C+ fraction also belonged to these clonotypes in a handful of donors.

Each CDR3 protein gets one entry in TCRdb, which reprocessed the 5' RACE reads and gives no DNA. The sample holds under 200,000 distinct CDR3 sequences. The CDR3 spans 18 residues. Concerning this clonotype: Antigen specificity is unknown.

J is TRBJ2-1 and V is TRBV12-3 or TRBV12-4; with no DNA, the TCRdb D assignment of TRBD2 cannot be verified. Source material: blood T cells: a sorted CD56 or NKG2C T cell subset, CD4+ or CD8+ T cells, or bulk PBMC T cells (not recorded which). The receptor's source is a woman between 18 and 70 years old in good health. CDR3 sequence reads: CASSKTGPGLAGVGEQFF.